This TCR beta chain was observed in a study of CD8+ T cells in alopecia areata (dated by TCRdb to 2017 to 2018). The study in broad terms: High-throughput TCRbeta sequencing was used to examine T cell clonal expansion in alopecia areata in both the C3H/HeJ mouse model and human patients. Scalp clonality was compared across normal scalp (n=4), patchy alopecia areata scalp (n=8), and alopecia totalis/universalis scalp (n=8). On the human side, TCRbeta sequencing was run on scalp tissue and on sorted CD4+ and CD8+ peripheral blood T cells from healthy controls and from alopecia areata patients with either patchy or totalis/universalis disease. RNA came from the PAXgene miRNA kit for fixed scalp, the miRNeasy kit for PBMCs, and the RNeasy kit for mouse skin. TCRbeta CDR3 regions were amplified by immunoSEQ multiplex PCR with 35 Vbeta forward and 13 Jbeta reverse primers. Beyond this particular receptor, the publication reports: TCR sequences shared between patients were less clear than in mice, possibly partly because of HLA diversity in the patient population. Unlike mouse skin, where gammadelta T cells dominate, normal human skin contains resident alphabeta T cells that get sequenced too, which complicates analysis of the scalp TCR repertoire. Compared with normal scalp, lesional scalp, particularly in alopecia totalis/universalis, had higher clonality and more expanded CD8+ clones, which suggests antigenic drive.

This clone was found a few times. The antigen it recognizes is unknown. Base qualities are not at hand, and no much larger clone is one base apart. Libraries were built with the immunoSEQ multiplex PCR assay. RNA was extracted from all samples and reverse transcribed into cDNA, which served as template for TCR sequencing. SuperScript III was used to make first-strand cDNA, primed with a 2:1 mix of oligo-dT and random hexamers. A synthetic immune receptor repertoire was used to assess amplification bias, and residual bias was removed computationally. Per the authors' processing: Raw reads were preprocessed to remove errors, and CDR3 was defined by IMGT conventions from the conserved cysteine to phenylalanine. To get clonality, Shannon entropy was normalized by log2 of the number of productive unique TCRs and the result was subtracted from 1. CD4 or CD8 identity of scalp clones was inferred by cross-referencing scalp TCRbeta sequences with sorted blood CD4 and CD8 repertoires. What TCRdb holds here is the immuneACCESS table cut down to in-frame rearrangements. Part of the clones is not present; checked against another copy, under half of the missing clones reflect an unresolved V gene, and the others are unexplained. V, J and clone size derive from that table, while D and trimming were established from the DNA sequence. Present in this sample are 110,000 or so clones, about 60% of which were seen just once. The biggest ten clones account for 20% to 30% of the sample.

Lesional scalp punch biopsies and peripheral blood were obtained from alopecia areata patients. PBMCs were separated by density centrifugation and stained for CD3, CD4 and CD8, after which CD4+ and CD8+ T cells were sorted on a FACSAria. Alopecia areata patients who were not treated were recruited through a multicenter biomarker study. In four to six patients from the biomarker study, blood CD8+ T cells were sorted further into NKG2D-low and NKG2D-high fractions. CDR1 and CDR2, per the germline V gene (reference sequence), are SEHNR and FQNEAQ. The CDR3 runs 12 residues from the cysteine to the phenylalanine. Only the CDR3 DNA is retained, 36 bases long and in frame from the first base. The trim is 5 bases for V and 6 bases for J, with a gap of 10 bases between the germline ends.

Sequences were obtained from NKG2D-low CD8+ T cells sorted from blood. The cell subset or site label of this sample denotes: sorted CD8+ NKG2D-low blood T cells. The chain joins TRBV7-9 to TRBJ1-1; the D gene is not confidently resolved. The sequence was collected from a human donor with alopecia areata. The sequenced DNA: TGTGCCAGCAGCCCCATCAGGTCTGAAGCTTTCTTT. This sequence encodes CASSPIRSEAFF.